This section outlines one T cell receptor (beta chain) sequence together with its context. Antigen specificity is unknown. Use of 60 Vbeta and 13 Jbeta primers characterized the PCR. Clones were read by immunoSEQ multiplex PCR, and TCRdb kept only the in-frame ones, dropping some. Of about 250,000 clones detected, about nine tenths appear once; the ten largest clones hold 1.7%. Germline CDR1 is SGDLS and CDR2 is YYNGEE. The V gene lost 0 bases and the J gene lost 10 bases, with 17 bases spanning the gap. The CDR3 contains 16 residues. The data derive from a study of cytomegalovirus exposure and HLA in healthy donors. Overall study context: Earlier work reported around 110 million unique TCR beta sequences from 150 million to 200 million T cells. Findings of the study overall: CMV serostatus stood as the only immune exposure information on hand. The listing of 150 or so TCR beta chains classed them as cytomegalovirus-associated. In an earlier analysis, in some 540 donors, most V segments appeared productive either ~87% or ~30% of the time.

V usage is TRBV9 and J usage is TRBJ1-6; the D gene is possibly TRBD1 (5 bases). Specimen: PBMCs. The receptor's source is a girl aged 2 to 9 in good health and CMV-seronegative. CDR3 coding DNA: TGTGCCAGCAGCGTAGACGATGGGGGGGGGTACTCACCCCTCCACTTT. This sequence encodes CASSVDDGGGYSPLHF.